The text below deals with one T cell receptor (beta chain). Its antigen is still unknown. Sequencing used immunoSEQ multiplex PCR; TCRdb keeps in-frame clones, though not all of them. The sample holds 25,000 to 35,000 clones, under 90% seen once. This sample was taken from a study of lymphopenia after photon versus proton radiotherapy. Notes on the study in general: Under photons, naive T cells and diversity fell while effector/memory populations rose.

The clonotype comes from a woman between 50 and 59 years old with pancreatic cancer. Sequenced here: peripheral blood, sampled from a patient treated with photon-based radiotherapy.

CDR3 protein: CASSLDLAAEAFF. The CDR3 DNA reads TGTGCCAGCAGCCTGGACTTGGCCGCTGAAGCTTTCTTT. The genes are TRBV5-5 and TRBJ1-1; D is unresolved. V lost 4 bases and J lost 6, with 13 bases in between. The CDR3 has 13 residues. Per germline, CDR1 SGHKS and CDR2 YYEKEE (reference sequence).